This is a list of T cell receptor beta chains from one sample in a study of blood T cells in healthy people across ages. TCRdb passed the 5' RACE reads through MiXCR, listing each CDR3 protein once. The sample has some 1.8 million distinct CDR3 sequences; about 39% are singletons. Specimen: blood. The origin of the receptors is a human donor in good health. Both conserved end residues are part of each CDR3.

V | CDR3
TRBV7-2 | CASSSLWTSTDTQYF
TRBV29-1 | CSVDLTAASYTF
TRBV9 | CASSARQGSSYEQYF
TRBV4-3 | CASSQDIGGASDTQYF
TRBV27 | CASSPTGWNTEAFF
TRBV12-3/TRBV12-4 | CASSARENTEAFF
TRBV4-3 | CASSRESWADTQYF
TRBV6-2/TRBV6-3 | CASSKGQRIEQYF
TRBV13 | CASSLRGDTYEQYF
TRBV10-3 | CAISDPGTANEQFF
TRBV13 | CASSLGRTDYEQYF
TRBV13 | CASSLGLEAEQYF
TRBV4-3 | CASSRGQLNTEAFF
TRBV27 | CASSTQQGRREKLFF
TRBV5-1 | CASSLAASGGDEQFF
TRBV24-1 | CATSDPGTSGGLLYNEQFF
TRBV7-8 | CASSLGGAAGGRQFF
TRBV10-3 | CAISGTDGNEKLFF
TRBV27 | CASSYTGGLSGYTF
TRBV29-1 | CSAGVPNYGYTF
TRBV11-2 | CASSLVYSSGGHTDTQYF
TRBV20-1 | CSARDLASGERTDTQYF
TRBV28 | CASSLWNAEAFF
TRBV27 | CASRPPGLSWNTEAFF
TRBV6-5 | CASSSPGQGFNEAFF
TRBV9 | CASSVDGTDNEQYF
TRBV12-3/TRBV12-4 | CASSPWTGLRGTQYF
TRBV6-1 | CAIYLVNVQFF
TRBV20-1 | CSAPPGGRGNTGELFF
TRBV11-1 | CASSLLRGTYNEQFF
TRBV7-9 | CASSLVTGHSSRYEQYF
TRBV20-1 | CSAARPRSGTGELFF
TRBV27 | CARRPGLPNNEQFF
TRBV11-2 | CASRSGTSGVFQETQYF
TRBV7-6 | CASSPGTWSEKLFF
TRBV10-3 | CAISRPGQVYEQYF
TRBV18 | CASSPPLNTEAFF
TRBV29-1 | CSVEGGTGPYEQYF
TRBV4-1 | CASSQELGARLNTEAFF
TRBV10-3 | CAIRNQGARTEAFF
TRBV29-1 | CSVEPQADTEAFF
TRBV12-3/TRBV12-4 | CASSPARDEQFF
TRBV24-1 | CATGDLAGGVDEQFF
TRBV7-9 | CASSPPRQGRDEKLFF
TRBV15 | CATSGDLGRADVLHF
TRBV4-3 | CASSRNGGRNSPLHF
TRBV27 | CASSLLWTKDSDGYTF
TRBV24-1 | CATSDPTAPREEQYF
TRBV27 | CASSLYRGDSEQFF
TRBV7-9 | CASSLEMRGYTF
TRBV27 | CASSLSGGVAPVQETQYF
TRBV7-7 | CASSLVDGDIQYF
TRBV5-1 | CASSWTASIYNEQFF
TRBV30 | CAWSEGQAAKAFF
TRBV20-1 | CSARDWDYSTDTQYF